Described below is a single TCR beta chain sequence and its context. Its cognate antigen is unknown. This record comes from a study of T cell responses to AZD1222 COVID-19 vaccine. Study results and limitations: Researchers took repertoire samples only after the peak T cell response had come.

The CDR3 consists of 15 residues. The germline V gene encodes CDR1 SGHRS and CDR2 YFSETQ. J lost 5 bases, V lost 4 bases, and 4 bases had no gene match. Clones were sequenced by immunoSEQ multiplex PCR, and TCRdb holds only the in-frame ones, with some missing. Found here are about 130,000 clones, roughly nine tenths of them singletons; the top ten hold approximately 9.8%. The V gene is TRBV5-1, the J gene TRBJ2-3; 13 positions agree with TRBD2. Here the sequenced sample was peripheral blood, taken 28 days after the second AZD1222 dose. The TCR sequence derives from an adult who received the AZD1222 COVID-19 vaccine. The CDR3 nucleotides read TGCGCCAGCAGCGTACTAGCGGGGGGGCAAGATACGCAGTATTTT. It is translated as CASSVLAGGQDTQYF.